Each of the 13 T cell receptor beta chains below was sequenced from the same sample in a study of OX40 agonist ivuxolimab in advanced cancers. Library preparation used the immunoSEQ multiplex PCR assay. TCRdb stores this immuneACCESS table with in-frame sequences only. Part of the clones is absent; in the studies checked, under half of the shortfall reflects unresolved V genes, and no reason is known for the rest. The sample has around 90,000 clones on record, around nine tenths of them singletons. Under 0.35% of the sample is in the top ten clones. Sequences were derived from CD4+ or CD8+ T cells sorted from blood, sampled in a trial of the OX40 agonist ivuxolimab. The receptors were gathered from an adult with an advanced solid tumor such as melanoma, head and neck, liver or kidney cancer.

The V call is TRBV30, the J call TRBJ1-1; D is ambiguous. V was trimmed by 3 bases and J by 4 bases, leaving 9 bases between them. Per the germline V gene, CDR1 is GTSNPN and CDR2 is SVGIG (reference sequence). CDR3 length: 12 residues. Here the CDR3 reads CAWRERVTEAFF. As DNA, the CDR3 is TGTGCCTGGAGAGAGAGAGTCACTGAAGCTTTCTTT.

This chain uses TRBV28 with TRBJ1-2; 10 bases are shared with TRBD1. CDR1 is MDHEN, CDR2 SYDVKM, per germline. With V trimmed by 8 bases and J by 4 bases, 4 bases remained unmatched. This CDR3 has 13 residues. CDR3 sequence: CASGDRGSYGYTF. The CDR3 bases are TGTGCCAGCGGGGACAGGGGATCCTATGGCTACACCTTC.

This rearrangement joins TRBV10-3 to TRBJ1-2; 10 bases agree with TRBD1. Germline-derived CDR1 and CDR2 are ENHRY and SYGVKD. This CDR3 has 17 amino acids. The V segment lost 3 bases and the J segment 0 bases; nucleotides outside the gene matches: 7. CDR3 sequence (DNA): TGTGCCATCAGTGAATGGGACAGGGGAGTAGCTAACTATGGCTACACCTTC. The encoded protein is CAISEWDRGVANYGYTF.

The CDR3 reads CAASQGTEAFF. The CDR3 DNA sequence: TGTGCCGCCTCCCAGGGGACTGAAGCTTTCTTT. The chain combines TRBV10-3 with TRBJ1-1; perhaps TRBD1 as D (6 bases). The CDR3 length is 11 residues. Trimming removed 11 bases at V and 5 bases at J, with 12 bases between. Germline CDR1 ENHRY, CDR2 SYGVKD.

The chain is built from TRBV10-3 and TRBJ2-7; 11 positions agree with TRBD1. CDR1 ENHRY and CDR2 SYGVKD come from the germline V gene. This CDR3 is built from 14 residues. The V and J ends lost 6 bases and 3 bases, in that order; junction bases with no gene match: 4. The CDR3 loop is CAIRPDRGRYEQYF. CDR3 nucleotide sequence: TGTGCCATCAGACCGGACAGGGGGCGCTACGAGCAGTACTTC.

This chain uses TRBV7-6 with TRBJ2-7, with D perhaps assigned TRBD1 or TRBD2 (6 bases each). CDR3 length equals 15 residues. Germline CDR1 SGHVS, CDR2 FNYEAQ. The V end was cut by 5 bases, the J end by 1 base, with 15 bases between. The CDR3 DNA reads TGTGCCAGCAGCATAGGGGGGCTGGGTTCCTACGAGCAGTACTTC. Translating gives CASSIGGLGSYEQYF.

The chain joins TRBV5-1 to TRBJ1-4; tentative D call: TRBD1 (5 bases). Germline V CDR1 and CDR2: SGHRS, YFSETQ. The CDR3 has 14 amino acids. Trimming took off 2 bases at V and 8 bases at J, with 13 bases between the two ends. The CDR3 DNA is TGCGCCAGCAGCTTAGGTGAGGGGCACGAAAAACTGTTTTTT. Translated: CASSLGEGHEKLFF. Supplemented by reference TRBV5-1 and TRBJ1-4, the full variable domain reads KAGVTQTPRYLIKTRGQQVTLSCSPISGHRSVSWYQQTPGQGLQFLFEYFSETQRNKGNFPGRFSGRQFSNSRSEMNVSTLELGDSALYLCASSLGEGHEKLFFGSGTQLSVL.

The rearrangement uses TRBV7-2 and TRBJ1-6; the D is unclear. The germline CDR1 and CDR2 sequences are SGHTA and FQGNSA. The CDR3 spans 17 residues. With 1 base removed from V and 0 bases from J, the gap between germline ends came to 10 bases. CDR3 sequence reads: CASSLDGILSYNSPLHF. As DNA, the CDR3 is TGTGCCAGCAGCTTAGACGGGATACTCTCCTATAATTCACCCCTCCACTTT.

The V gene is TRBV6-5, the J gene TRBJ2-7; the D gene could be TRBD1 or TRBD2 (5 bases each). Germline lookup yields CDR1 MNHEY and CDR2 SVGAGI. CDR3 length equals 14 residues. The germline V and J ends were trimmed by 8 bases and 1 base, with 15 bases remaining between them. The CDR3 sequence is CASGPGAVSYEQYF. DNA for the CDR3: TGTGCCAGCGGCCCCGGGGCGGTGTCCTACGAGCAGTACTTC.

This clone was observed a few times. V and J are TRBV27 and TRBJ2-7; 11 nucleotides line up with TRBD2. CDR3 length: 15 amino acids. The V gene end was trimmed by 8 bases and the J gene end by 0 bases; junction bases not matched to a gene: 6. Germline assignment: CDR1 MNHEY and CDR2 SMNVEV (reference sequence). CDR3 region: CASRGLAVNSYEQYF. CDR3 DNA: TGTGCCAGCCGGGGACTAGCGGTTAACTCCTACGAGCAGTACTTC.

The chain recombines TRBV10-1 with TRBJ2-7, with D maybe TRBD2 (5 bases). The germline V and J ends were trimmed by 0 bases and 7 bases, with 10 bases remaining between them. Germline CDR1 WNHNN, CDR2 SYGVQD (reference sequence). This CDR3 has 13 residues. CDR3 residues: CASSESAWREQYF. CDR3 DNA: TGCGCCAGCAGTGAGTCGGCTTGGAGGGAGCAGTACTTC.

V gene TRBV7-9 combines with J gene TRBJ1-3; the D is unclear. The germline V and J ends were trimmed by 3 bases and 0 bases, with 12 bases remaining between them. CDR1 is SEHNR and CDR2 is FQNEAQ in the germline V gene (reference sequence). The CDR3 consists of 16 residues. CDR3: CASSFFPWNSGNTIYF. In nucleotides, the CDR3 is TGTGCCAGCAGCTTCTTTCCGTGGAACTCTGGAAACACCATATATTTT.

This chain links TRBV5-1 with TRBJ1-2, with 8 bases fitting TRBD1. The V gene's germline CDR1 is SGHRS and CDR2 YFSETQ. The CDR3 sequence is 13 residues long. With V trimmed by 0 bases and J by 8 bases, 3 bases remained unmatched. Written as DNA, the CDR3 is TGCGCCAGCAGCTTGGAACAGGGGGACGGCTACACCTTC. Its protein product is CASSLEQGDGYTF.